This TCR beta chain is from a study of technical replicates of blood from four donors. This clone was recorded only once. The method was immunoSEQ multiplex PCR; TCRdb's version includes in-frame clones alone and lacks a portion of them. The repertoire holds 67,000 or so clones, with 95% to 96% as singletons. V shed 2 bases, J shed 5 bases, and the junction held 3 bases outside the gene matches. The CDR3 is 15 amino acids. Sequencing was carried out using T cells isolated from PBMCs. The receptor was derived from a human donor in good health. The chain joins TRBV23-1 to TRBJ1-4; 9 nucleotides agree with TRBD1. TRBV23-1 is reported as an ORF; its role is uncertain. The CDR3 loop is CASSQGDRGNEKLFF. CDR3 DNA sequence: TGCGCCAGCAGTCAAGGTGACAGGGGGAATGAAAAACTGTTTTTT.